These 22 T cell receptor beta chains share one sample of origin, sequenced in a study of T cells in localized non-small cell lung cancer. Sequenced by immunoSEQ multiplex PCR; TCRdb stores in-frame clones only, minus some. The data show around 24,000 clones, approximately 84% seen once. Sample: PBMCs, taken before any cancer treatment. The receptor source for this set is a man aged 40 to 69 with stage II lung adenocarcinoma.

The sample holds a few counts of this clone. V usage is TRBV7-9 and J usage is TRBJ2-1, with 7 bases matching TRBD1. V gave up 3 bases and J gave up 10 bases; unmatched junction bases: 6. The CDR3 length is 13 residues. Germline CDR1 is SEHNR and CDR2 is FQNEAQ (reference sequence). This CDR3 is CASSFSTGQEQFF. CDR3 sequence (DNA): TGTGCCAGCAGCTTCTCCACGGGACAGGAGCAGTTCTTC.

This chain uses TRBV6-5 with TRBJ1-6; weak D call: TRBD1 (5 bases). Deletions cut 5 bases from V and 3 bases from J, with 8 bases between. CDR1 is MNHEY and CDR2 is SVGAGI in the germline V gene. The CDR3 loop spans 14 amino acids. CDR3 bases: TGTGCCAGCAGTCCGACAGACTATAATTCACCCCTCCACTTT. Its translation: CASSPTDYNSPLHF.

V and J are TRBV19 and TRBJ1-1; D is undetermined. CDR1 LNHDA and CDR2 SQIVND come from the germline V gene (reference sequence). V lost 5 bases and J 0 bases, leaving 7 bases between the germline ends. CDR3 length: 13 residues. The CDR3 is CASSGSLNTEAFF. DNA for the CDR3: TGTGCCAGTAGTGGCAGTTTGAACACTGAAGCTTTCTTT.

CDR3 DNA sequence: TGTGCCAGCAGCTCCCGGACTAGCGGGAGCTCCTACAATGAGCAGTTCTTC. Translation: CASSSRTSGSSYNEQFF. This sequence joins TRBV9 and TRBJ2-1, with 13 bases fitting TRBD2. The CDR3 loop spans 17 amino acids. The junction had 4 bases not matched to a gene; V was cut back by 4 bases and J by 0 bases. CDR1 SGDLS and CDR2 YYNGEE come from the germline V gene.

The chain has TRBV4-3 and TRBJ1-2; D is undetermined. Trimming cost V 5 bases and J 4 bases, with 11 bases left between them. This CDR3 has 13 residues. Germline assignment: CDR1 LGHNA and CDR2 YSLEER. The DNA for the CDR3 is TGCGCCAGCAGCTCAGCGTCGGGCTATGGCTACACCTTC. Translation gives CASSSASGYGYTF.

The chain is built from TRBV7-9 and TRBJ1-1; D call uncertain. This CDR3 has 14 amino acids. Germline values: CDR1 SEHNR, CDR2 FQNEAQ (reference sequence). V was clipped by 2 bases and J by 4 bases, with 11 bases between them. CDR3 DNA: TGTGCCAGCAGCTTAAGTCCCGGGGTCACTGAAGCTTTCTTT. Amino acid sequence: CASSLSPGVTEAFF.

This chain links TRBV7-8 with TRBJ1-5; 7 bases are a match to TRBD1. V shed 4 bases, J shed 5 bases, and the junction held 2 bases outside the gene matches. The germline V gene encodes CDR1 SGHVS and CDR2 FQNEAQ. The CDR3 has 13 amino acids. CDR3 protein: CASSWDRDQPQHF. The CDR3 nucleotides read TGTGCCAGCAGCTGGGACAGAGATCAGCCCCAGCATTTT.

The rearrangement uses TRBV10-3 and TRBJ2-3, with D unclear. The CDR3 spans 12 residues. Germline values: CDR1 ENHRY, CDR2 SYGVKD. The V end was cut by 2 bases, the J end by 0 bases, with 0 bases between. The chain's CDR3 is CAISESTDTQYF. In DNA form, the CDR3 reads TGTGCCATCAGTGAGAGCACAGATACGCAGTATTTT.

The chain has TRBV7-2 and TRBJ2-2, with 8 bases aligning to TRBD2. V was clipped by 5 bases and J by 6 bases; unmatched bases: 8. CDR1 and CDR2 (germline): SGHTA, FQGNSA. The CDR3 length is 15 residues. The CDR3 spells CASSAREGGPGELFF. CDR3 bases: TGTGCCAGCAGCGCACGGGAGGGGGGCCCCGGGGAGCTGTTTTTT. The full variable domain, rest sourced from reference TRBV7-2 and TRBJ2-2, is GAGVSQSPSNKVTEKGKDVELRCDPISGHTALYWYRQSLGQGLEFLIYFQGNSAPDKSGLPSDRFSAERTGGSVSTLTIQRTQQEDSAVYLCASSAREGGPGELFFGEGSRLTVL.

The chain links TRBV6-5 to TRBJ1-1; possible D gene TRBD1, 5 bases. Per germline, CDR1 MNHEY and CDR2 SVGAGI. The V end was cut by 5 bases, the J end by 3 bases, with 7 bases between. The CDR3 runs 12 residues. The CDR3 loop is CASSTGDTEAFF. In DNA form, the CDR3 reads TGTGCCAGCAGTACGGGGGACACTGAAGCTTTCTTT.

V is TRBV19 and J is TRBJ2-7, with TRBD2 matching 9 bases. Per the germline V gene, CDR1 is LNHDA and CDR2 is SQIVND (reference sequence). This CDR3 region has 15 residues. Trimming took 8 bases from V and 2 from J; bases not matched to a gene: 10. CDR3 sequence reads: CASPSLAGATYEQYF. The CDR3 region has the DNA TGTGCCAGTCCATCTTTAGCGGGGGCGACCTACGAGCAGTACTTC.

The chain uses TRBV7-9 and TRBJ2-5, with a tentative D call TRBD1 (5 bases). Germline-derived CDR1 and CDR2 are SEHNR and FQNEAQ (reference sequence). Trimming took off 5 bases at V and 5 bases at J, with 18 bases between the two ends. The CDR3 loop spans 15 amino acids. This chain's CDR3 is CASSPTAGKGETQYF. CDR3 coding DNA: TGTGCCAGCAGCCCAACCGCAGGGAAAGGGGAGACCCAGTACTTC.

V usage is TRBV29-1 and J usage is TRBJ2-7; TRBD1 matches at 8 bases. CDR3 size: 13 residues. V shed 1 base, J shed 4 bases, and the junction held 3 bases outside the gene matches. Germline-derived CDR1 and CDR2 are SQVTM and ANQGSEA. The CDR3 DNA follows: TGCAGCGTTGAAGGGGGACAGGAATACGAGCAGTACTTC. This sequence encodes CSVEGGQEYEQYF.

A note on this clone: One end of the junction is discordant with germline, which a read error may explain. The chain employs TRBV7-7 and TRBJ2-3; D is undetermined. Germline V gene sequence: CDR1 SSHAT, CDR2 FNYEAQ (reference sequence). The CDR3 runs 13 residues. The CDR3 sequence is CASSPQITDTQYF. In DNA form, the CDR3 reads TGTGCTAGCAGCCCCCAGATCACAGATACGCAGTATTTT.

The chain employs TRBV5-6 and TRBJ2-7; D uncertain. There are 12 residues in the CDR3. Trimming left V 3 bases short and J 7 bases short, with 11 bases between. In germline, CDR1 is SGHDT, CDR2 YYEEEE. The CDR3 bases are TGTGCCAGCAGCTCCGGTCGTTGGGAGCAGTACTTC. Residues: CASSSGRWEQYF.

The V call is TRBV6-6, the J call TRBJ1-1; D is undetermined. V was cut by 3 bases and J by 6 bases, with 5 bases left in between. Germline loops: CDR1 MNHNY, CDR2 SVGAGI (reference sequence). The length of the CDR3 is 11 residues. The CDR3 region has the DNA TGTGCCAGCAGTTATCGGTCTGAAGCTTTCTTT. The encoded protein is CASSYRSEAFF.

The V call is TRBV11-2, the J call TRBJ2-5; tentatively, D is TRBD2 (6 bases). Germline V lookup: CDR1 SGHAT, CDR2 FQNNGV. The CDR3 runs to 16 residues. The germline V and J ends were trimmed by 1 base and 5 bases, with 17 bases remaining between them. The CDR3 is CASSLVTSYGMETQYF. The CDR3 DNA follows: TGTGCCAGCAGCTTAGTTACTAGCTATGGGATGGAGACCCAGTACTTC.

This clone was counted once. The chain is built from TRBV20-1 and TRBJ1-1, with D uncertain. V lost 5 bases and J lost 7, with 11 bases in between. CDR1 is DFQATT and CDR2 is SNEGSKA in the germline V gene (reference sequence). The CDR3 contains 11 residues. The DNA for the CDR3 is TGCAGTGCTTTGGACGGGTATGAAGCTTTCTTT. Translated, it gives CSALDGYEAFF.

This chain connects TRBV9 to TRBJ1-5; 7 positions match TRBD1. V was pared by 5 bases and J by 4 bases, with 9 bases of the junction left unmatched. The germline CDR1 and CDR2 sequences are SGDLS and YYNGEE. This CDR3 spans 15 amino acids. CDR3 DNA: TGTGCCAGCAGTGCTTCCGGGACAGCAAATCAGCCCCAGCATTTT. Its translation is CASSASGTANQPQHF. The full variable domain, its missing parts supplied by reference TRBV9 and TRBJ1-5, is DSGVTQTPKHLITATGQRVTLRCSPRSGDLSVYWYQQSLDQGLQFLIQYYNGEERAKGNILERFSAQQFPDLHSELNLSSLELGDSALYFCASSASGTANQPQHFGDGTRLSIL.

CDR3 in DNA: TGTGCCAGCAGCTTAAAACTAGCGGGTACCGGGGAGCTGTTTTTT. Its translation: CASSLKLAGTGELFF. The J gene is TRBJ2-2, the V gene TRBV7-3, with 9 bases aligning to TRBD2. This CDR3 contains 15 residues. Germline CDR1 is SGHTA and CDR2 is FQGTGA. V dropped 1 base and J dropped 5; count of bases not matched to a gene: 2.

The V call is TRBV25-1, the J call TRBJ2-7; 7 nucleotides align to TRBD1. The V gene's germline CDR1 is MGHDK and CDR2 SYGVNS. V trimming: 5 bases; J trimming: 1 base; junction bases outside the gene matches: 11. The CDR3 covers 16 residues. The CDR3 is CASSKGQLLASYEQYF. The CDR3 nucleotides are TGTGCCAGCAGTAAGGGACAGCTCCTGGCGTCCTACGAGCAGTACTTC.

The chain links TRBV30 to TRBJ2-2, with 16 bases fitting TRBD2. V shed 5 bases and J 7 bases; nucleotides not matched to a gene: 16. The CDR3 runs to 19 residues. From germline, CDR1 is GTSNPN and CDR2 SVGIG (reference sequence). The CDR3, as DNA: TGTGCCTGGCTAAAATCCGGGACTAGCGGGAGGGCCAGATACGGGGAGCTGTTTTTT. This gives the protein CAWLKSGTSGRARYGELFF.